This is a list of T cell receptor beta chains from one sample in a study of STAT3 mutations in large granular lymphocyte leukemia. Generated by immunoSEQ multiplex PCR, the TCRdb table keeps only in-frame clones and is missing some. The data show about 1,800 clones, over 25% seen once. The sequenced sample was peripheral blood mononuclear cells. These receptors were taken from a male patient in his 50s with T-cell large granular lymphocyte leukemia. Some clones in this sample may be carry-over from other donors' samples. Both conserved end residues are part of each CDR3. A D gene is named only where the DNA matches it firmly. Some rows mark clone size as missing; the rest say once, few, many or name a class of expanded clone.

clone size: few
CDR3 length: 13
D gene: NA
J gene: TRBJ1-4
V gene: TRBV6-6
CDR3 DNA: TGTGCCAGCGAAGGATTTTTACGGGAAAAACTGTTTTTT
CDR3 protein: CASEGFLREKLFF

clone size: NA
CDR3 length: 14
D gene: NA
J gene: TRBJ2-7
V gene: TRBV5-1
CDR3 DNA: TGCGCCAGCAGCTTCCCCGGGACCCTCAGGGAGCAGTACTTC
CDR3 protein: CASSFPGTLREQYF

clone size: NA
CDR3 length: 16
D gene: NA
J gene: TRBJ1-2
V gene: TRBV13
CDR3 DNA: TGTGCCAGCAGCTTAGCGGCAGGGGCTTGGTCAAGTGGCTACACCTTC
CDR3 protein: CASSLAAGAWSSGYTF

clone size: NA
CDR3 length: 13
D gene: TRBD1
J gene: TRBJ2-1
V gene: TRBV6-6
CDR3 DNA: TGTGCCAGCAGGGACAGGGACTACAATGAGCAGTTCTTC
CDR3 protein: CASRDRDYNEQFF

clone size: NA
CDR3 length: 13
D gene: NA
J gene: TRBJ2-5
V gene: TRBV18
CDR3 DNA: TGTGCCAGCTCACTAAGTGCGGGGGAGACCCAGTACTTC
CDR3 protein: CASSLSAGETQYF

clone size: NA
CDR3 length: 14
D gene: TRBD1
J gene: TRBJ2-7
V gene: TRBV6-6
CDR3 DNA: TGTGCCAGCAGTTTAGCCGGGACAGGGTACGAGCAGTACTTC
CDR3 protein: CASSLAGTGYEQYF

clone size: few
CDR3 length: 17
D gene: NA
J gene: TRBJ1-2
V gene: TRBV29-1
CDR3 DNA: TGCAGCGTACTGGGGGGGACAACAGGTCAAACTAACTATGGCTACACCTTC
CDR3 protein: CSVLGGTTGQTNYGYTF

clone size: few
CDR3 length: 13
D gene: NA
J gene: TRBJ2-5
V gene: TRBV27
CDR3 DNA: TGTGCCAGCAGTGTAGTTACACAAGAGACCCAGTACTTC
CDR3 protein: CASSVVTQETQYF

clone size: few
CDR3 length: 13
D gene: NA
J gene: TRBJ1-2
V gene: TRBV29-1
CDR3 DNA: TGCAGCGTTGTCCACAGGGACAACTATGGCTACACCTTC
CDR3 protein: CSVVHRDNYGYTF

clone size: NA
CDR3 length: 15
D gene: NA
J gene: TRBJ2-5
V gene: TRBV9
CDR3 DNA: TGTGCCAGCAGCGGGAGTCCCGGGACTCTGGAAACCCAGTACTTC
CDR3 protein: CASSGSPGTLETQYF

clone size: NA
CDR3 length: 13
D gene: TRBD1
J gene: TRBJ1-5
V gene: TRBV6-5
CDR3 DNA: TGTGCCAGCAGTCCGAACAGGGGTCAGCCCCAGCATTTT
CDR3 protein: CASSPNRGQPQHF

clone size: NA
CDR3 length: 12
D gene: NA
J gene: TRBJ2-7
V gene: TRBV5-1
CDR3 DNA: TGCGCCAGCAGTAATCCGAGAGACGAGCAGTACTTC
CDR3 protein: CASSNPRDEQYF

clone size: NA
CDR3 length: 15
D gene: NA
J gene: TRBJ2-3
V gene: TRBV12-5
CDR3 DNA: TGTGCTAGTGGCCGTGAGGGCTCGGGGGCAGATACGCAGTATTTT
CDR3 protein: CASGREGSGADTQYF

clone size: few
CDR3 length: 14
D gene: NA
J gene: TRBJ1-2
V gene: TRBV7-9
CDR3 DNA: TGTGCCAGCAGCCCGACTTTGGCCCTGGGAGGCTACACCTTC
CDR3 protein: CASSPTLALGGYTF

clone size: NA
CDR3 length: 13
D gene: NA
J gene: TRBJ2-3
V gene: TRBV5-4
CDR3 DNA: TGTGCCAGCAGCTTGGACAGGGAAGATACGCAGTATTTT
CDR3 protein: CASSLDREDTQYF

clone size: NA
CDR3 length: 16
D gene: NA
J gene: TRBJ2-5
V gene: TRBV19
CDR3 DNA: TGTGCCAGTTCCTTGGGGGGTCCGTTTGGCCAAGAGACCCAGTACTTC
CDR3 protein: CASSLGGPFGQETQYF

clone size: NA
CDR3 length: 13
D gene: NA
J gene: TRBJ1-1
V gene: TRBV7-9
CDR3 DNA: TGTGCCAGCAGCTTGGAAGGGAACACTGAAGCTTTCTTT
CDR3 protein: CASSLEGNTEAFF

clone size: NA
CDR3 length: 14
D gene: TRBD2
J gene: TRBJ2-4
V gene: TRBV5-1
CDR3 DNA: TGCGCCAGCAGCTTGGCCGAGACTAGCGGGATGTTATACTTC
CDR3 protein: CASSLAETSGMLYF

clone size: medium-sized
CDR3 length: 13
D gene: NA
J gene: TRBJ2-2
V gene: TRBV28
CDR3 DNA: TGTGCCAGCAGTTTACGAGGGACCGGGGAGCTGTTTTTT
CDR3 protein: CASSLRGTGELFF

clone size: NA
CDR3 length: 14
D gene: NA
J gene: TRBJ2-2
V gene: TRBV29-1
CDR3 DNA: TGCAGCGTGGCCCCAGGTGATAACACCGGGGAGCTGTTTTTT
CDR3 protein: CSVAPGDNTGELFF

clone size: few
CDR3 length: 13
D gene: NA
J gene: TRBJ2-5
V gene: TRBV5-4
CDR3 DNA: TGTGCCAGCAGCTGGACCGCTCAAGAGACCCAGTACTTC
CDR3 protein: CASSWTAQETQYF

clone size: NA
CDR3 length: 13
D gene: TRBD2
J gene: TRBJ2-7
V gene: TRBV27
CDR3 DNA: TGTGCCGGAGCGGGAGGTACCTCCTACGAGCAGTACTTC
CDR3 protein: CAGAGGTSYEQYF

clone size: few
CDR3 length: 15
D gene: TRBD2
J gene: TRBJ2-3
V gene: TRBV7-3
CDR3 DNA: TGTGCCAGCAGCCGACTAGCTAAGGGCACAGATACGCAGTATTTT
CDR3 protein: CASSRLAKGTDTQYF

clone size: NA
CDR3 length: 14
D gene: TRBD1
J gene: TRBJ2-7
V gene: TRBV19
CDR3 DNA: TGTGCCAGTAGTAAGAACAGGGGTGACTACGAGCAGTACTTC
CDR3 protein: CASSKNRGDYEQYF

clone size: few
CDR3 length: 13
D gene: NA
J gene: TRBJ2-1
V gene: TRBV18
CDR3 DNA: TGTGCCAGCTCAGAGGCGTCAGGCTCTGTCCGGTTCTTC
CDR3 protein: CASSEASGSVRFF

clone size: NA
CDR3 length: 14
D gene: NA
J gene: TRBJ2-1
V gene: TRBV7-8
CDR3 DNA: TGTGCCAGCAGCGCGACTTACCTGGACAATGAGCAGTTCTTC
CDR3 protein: CASSATYLDNEQFF

clone size: NA
CDR3 length: 15
D gene: NA
J gene: TRBJ2-7
V gene: TRBV5-1
CDR3 DNA: TGCGCCAGCAGCTTCGACGGGGCCCGCTCAGGAAAGCAGTACTTC
CDR3 protein: CASSFDGARSGKQYF

clone size: NA
CDR3 length: 13
D gene: NA
J gene: TRBJ2-7
V gene: TRBV18
CDR3 DNA: TGTGCCAGCTCACCATCTACTTCCTACGAGCAGTACTTC
CDR3 protein: CASSPSTSYEQYF

clone size: few
CDR3 length: 12
D gene: NA
J gene: TRBJ2-7
V gene: TRBV28
CDR3 DNA: TGTGCCAGCAGTTTATCGGGATACGAGCAGTACTTC
CDR3 protein: CASSLSGYEQYF

clone size: NA
CDR3 length: 14
D gene: NA
J gene: TRBJ1-2
V gene: TRBV27
CDR3 DNA: TGTGCCAGCAGTTCGGCCGGAGCGGTCGATGGCTACACCTTC
CDR3 protein: CASSSAGAVDGYTF

clone size: few
CDR3 length: 12
D gene: NA
J gene: TRBJ2-1
V gene: TRBV5-1
CDR3 DNA: TGCGCCAGCAGTGATAGCGGCAATGAGCAGTTCTTC
CDR3 protein: CASSDSGNEQFF

clone size: NA
CDR3 length: 14
D gene: TRBD1
J gene: TRBJ1-5
V gene: TRBV2
CDR3 DNA: TGTGCCAGCATGATGGACAGGGGGGGACAGCCCCAGCATTTT
CDR3 protein: CASMMDRGGQPQHF

clone size: NA
CDR3 length: 14
D gene: TRBD2
J gene: TRBJ2-3
V gene: TRBV30
CDR3 DNA: TGTGCCTGGAGTCAAGGACTAGCGGGAGATACGCAGTATTTT
CDR3 protein: CAWSQGLAGDTQYF

clone size: few
CDR3 length: 17
D gene: TRBD1
J gene: TRBJ2-1
V gene: TRBV7-9
CDR3 DNA: TGTGCCAGCAGCCCCTCCTCCGACAGGGCCTCCTACAATGAGCAGTTCTTC
CDR3 protein: CASSPSSDRASYNEQFF

clone size: few
CDR3 length: 13
D gene: NA
J gene: TRBJ2-2
V gene: TRBV28
CDR3 DNA: TGTGCCAGCAGTTTGCGGGGGCGCGGGGAGCTGTTTTTT
CDR3 protein: CASSLRGRGELFF

clone size: few
CDR3 length: 19
D gene: TRBD2
J gene: TRBJ2-1
V gene: TRBV7-9
CDR3 DNA: TGTGCCAGCAGCCAACCTAAGAGCGGGGAGGTGAGATCCTACAATGAGCAGTTCTTC
CDR3 protein: CASSQPKSGEVRSYNEQFF

clone size: few
CDR3 length: 15
D gene: NA
J gene: TRBJ1-2
V gene: TRBV5-6
CDR3 DNA: TGTGCCAGCAGCCCTGACAGAGGGGCTAACTATGGCTACACCTTC
CDR3 protein: CASSPDRGANYGYTF

clone size: NA
CDR3 length: 14
D gene: TRBD1
J gene: TRBJ1-1
V gene: TRBV30
CDR3 DNA: TGTGCCTGGAGTGTGAAGGGGGCGCGGGCTGAAGCTTTCTTT
CDR3 protein: CAWSVKGARAEAFF

clone size: NA
CDR3 length: 12
D gene: NA
J gene: TRBJ1-2
V gene: TRBV5-4
CDR3 DNA: TGTGCCAGCAGCTTGGACCTCGGCGGCTACACCTTC
CDR3 protein: CASSLDLGGYTF

clone size: few
CDR3 length: 12
D gene: NA
J gene: TRBJ2-3
V gene: TRBV29-1
CDR3 DNA: TGCAGCGCCGCGGAGGGGACAGATACGCAGTATTTT
CDR3 protein: CSAAEGTDTQYF

clone size: medium-sized
CDR3 length: 13
D gene: TRBD1
J gene: TRBJ2-5
V gene: TRBV29-1
CDR3 DNA: TGCAGCACCTCAGGGGGCTATCAAGAGACCCAGTACTTC
CDR3 protein: CSTSGGYQETQYF

clone size: few
CDR3 length: 15
D gene: NA
J gene: TRBJ2-7
V gene: TRBV19
CDR3 DNA: TGTGCCAGTAGTGCAGGGACCACCGGGGTCTACGAGCAGTACTTC
CDR3 protein: CASSAGTTGVYEQYF

clone size: NA
CDR3 length: 13
D gene: NA
J gene: TRBJ2-7
V gene: TRBV5-1
CDR3 DNA: TGCGCCAGCAGCTTTGGGACCTCCTACGAGCAGTACTTC
CDR3 protein: CASSFGTSYEQYF

clone size: few
CDR3 length: 13
D gene: NA
J gene: TRBJ2-7
V gene: TRBV12-5
CDR3 DNA: TGTGCTAGTGGTAAGGGCGTTCAGTACGAGCAGTACTTC
CDR3 protein: CASGKGVQYEQYF

clone size: few
CDR3 length: 15
D gene: NA
J gene: TRBJ1-5
V gene: TRBV5-1
CDR3 DNA: TGCGCCAGCAGCTTGCACCCCCGAGGCAATCAGCCCCAGCATTTT
CDR3 protein: CASSLHPRGNQPQHF

clone size: NA
CDR3 length: 11
D gene: NA
J gene: TRBJ2-3
V gene: TRBV10-2
CDR3 DNA: TGCGCCAGCAGCCTCACAGATACGCAGTATTTT
CDR3 protein: CASSLTDTQYF

clone size: few
CDR3 length: 11
D gene: NA
J gene: TRBJ1-2
V gene: TRBV28
CDR3 DNA: TGTGCCAGCAGTAAGATCTATGGCTACACCTTC
CDR3 protein: CASSKIYGYTF